The text below deals with one T cell receptor beta chain. Its antigen is undetermined. The CDR3 spans 15 residues. Germline V lookup: CDR1 KGHSH, CDR2 LQKENI. V gave up 4 bases and J gave up 6 bases; unmatched junction bases: 4. These data come from a study of T cell responses to AZD1222 COVID-19 vaccine. Produced via immunoSEQ multiplex PCR; TCRdb's table is partial and in-frame only. The repertoire holds around 130,000 clones, with just under 95% as singletons. Whole-study results and caveats: White British donors predominated, females outnumbered males, and clonal diversity was possibly underestimated.

The TCR sequence derives from an adult who received the AZD1222 COVID-19 vaccine. The sequenced sample was peripheral blood, obtained 28 days after the second AZD1222 dose. The V call is TRBV18, the J call TRBJ2-1; 12 nucleotides line up with TRBD2. The CDR3 DNA follows: TGTGCCAGCTCACGGACTAGCGGGGCTGGCAATGAGCAGTTCTTC. Its protein is CASSRTSGAGNEQFF.